The 23 T cell receptor beta chains below were found in one sample sequenced in a study of shared clonotypes between healthy human individuals. Assay used: immunoSEQ multiplex PCR; TCRdb lists only in-frame clones, some missing. The sample lists approximately 530,000 clones; 90% to 96% were seen once. Sequencing input: naive CD4+ T cells sorted from blood. Regarding subset: CD45RA+ positively selected. The receptors here all came from a young woman in good health.

The V call is TRBV19, the J call TRBJ2-7; 8 nucleotides line up with TRBD1. The CDR3 contains 14 residues. Germline V gives CDR1 LNHDA, CDR2 SQIVND (reference sequence). The trim removed 4 bases at V and 5 bases at J, leaving 7 bases unmatched. The CDR3 sequence: CASSTQGAQNEQYF. CDR3 DNA: TGTGCCAGTAGTACCCAGGGGGCGCAGAACGAGCAGTACTTC.

The chain recombines TRBV21-1 with TRBJ1-2. TRBV21-1 is a pseudogene segment. The CDR3 extends over 13 amino acids. This CDR3 reads CASRDGANYGYTF. As DNA, the CDR3 is TGTGCCAGCCGGGACGGAGCTAACTATGGCTACACCTTC.

The V call is TRBV18, the J call TRBJ2-7; 11 bases fit TRBD2. The junction had 4 bases not matched to a gene; V was cut back by 3 bases and J by 6 bases. The CDR3 contains 14 residues. Germline V gene lookup returns CDR1 KGHSH and CDR2 LQKENI. The DNA for the CDR3 is TGTGCCAGCTCACCTACTAGCGGGAGTGGCGAGCAGTACTTC. Its translation is CASSPTSGSGEQYF.

The table lists this clone with a count of one. The V gene is TRBV5-1, the J gene TRBJ1-1; no clear D. Trimming took 0 bases from V and 0 from J, leaving 9 bases between them. The CDR3 covers 15 residues. Germline V gene lookup returns CDR1 SGHRS and CDR2 YFSETQ. The CDR3, as DNA: TGCGCCAGCAGCTTGGCGTCTGGGCTGAACACTGAAGCTTTCTTT. It specifies CASSLASGLNTEAFF. The whole variable domain, filled in from reference TRBV5-1 and TRBJ1-1, reads KAGVTQTPRYLIKTRGQQVTLSCSPISGHRSVSWYQQTPGQGLQFLFEYFSETQRNKGNFPGRFSGRQFSNSRSEMNVSTLELGDSALYLCASSLASGLNTEAFFGQGTRLTVV.

This chain joins TRBV6-5 and TRBJ2-1, with 10 bases aligning to TRBD2. Germline-derived CDR1 and CDR2 are MNHEY and SVGAGI. V trimming: 5 bases; J trimming: 4 bases; junction bases outside the gene matches: 5. This CDR3 region has 15 residues. DNA for the CDR3: TGTGCCAGCAGTCGACTAGCGGGCCTATACAATGAGCAGTTCTTC. It yields the protein CASSRLAGLYNEQFF.

Note on this clone: It is unclear where the CDR3 begins or ends on the DNA, so no DNA is shown, and the CDR3 is as TCRdb lists it. The rearrangement links TRBV14 to TRBJ1-4. The CDR3 numbers 15 amino acids, ends counted. CDR1 is SGHDN and CDR2 is FVKESK in the germline V gene. The CDR3 loop reads CASSQDFGAGEKLFF.

This chain joins TRBV5-4 and TRBJ1-1; maybe TRBD1 (6 bases). Germline V CDR1 and CDR2: SGHNT, YYREEE (reference sequence). V was cut by 2 bases and J by 2 bases, with 10 bases left in between. There are 14 residues in the CDR3. CDR3 region: CASSFGQINTEAFF. DNA of the CDR3: TGTGCCAGCAGCTTCGGACAGATAAACACTGAAGCTTTCTTT. The full variable domain, its missing parts supplied by reference TRBV5-4 and TRBJ1-1, is ETGVTQSPTHLIKTRGQQVTLRCSSQSGHNTVSWYQQALGQGPQFIFQYYREEENGRGNFPPRFSGLQFPNYSSELNVNALELDDSALYLCASSFGQINTEAFFGQGTRLTVV.

The V and J genes are TRBV27 and TRBJ2-3; 9 bases line up with TRBD1. CDR3 length: 14 amino acids. Germline V gives CDR1 MNHEY, CDR2 SMNVEV (reference sequence). V lost 8 bases and J lost 4; bases outside the gene matches: 7. The CDR3 here is CASGRTGAADTQYF. CDR3 nucleotide sequence: TGTGCCAGCGGGAGGACAGGGGCTGCAGATACGCAGTATTTT.

V is TRBV7-3 and J is TRBJ2-1; 8 bases line up with TRBD2. The germline CDR1 and CDR2 sequences are SGHTA and FQGTGA. The CDR3 has 15 amino acids. J lost 4 bases, V lost 6 bases, and 8 bases had no gene match. CDR3 nucleotides: TGTGCCAGCAGGGCAGCGGGAGCGGAGTACAATGAGCAGTTCTTC. As protein: CASRAAGAEYNEQFF.

The chain couples TRBV18 to TRBJ1-4; D uncertain. The CDR3 is 13 residues long. V gave up 1 base and J gave up 6 bases, with 6 bases separating them. Per the germline V gene, CDR1 is KGHSH and CDR2 is LQKENI. CDR3 sequence (DNA): TGTGCCAGCTCACCACGGGAAGATGAAAAACTGTTTTTT. Translating gives CASSPREDEKLFF.

The chain joins TRBV7-8 to TRBJ1-5; D ambiguous. CDR1 is SGHVS and CDR2 is FQNEAQ in the germline V gene. This CDR3 comprises 15 residues. Trimming took 4 bases from V and 1 from J, leaving 11 bases between them. DNA of the CDR3: TGTGCCAGCAGCTCTGGCCAATTCAGCAATCAGCCCCAGCATTTT. This gives the protein CASSSGQFSNQPQHF.

The chain carries TRBV28 and TRBJ1-1, with D unresolved. V was trimmed by 1 base and J by 0 bases, leaving 6 bases between them. There are 14 residues in the CDR3. The germline V gene has CDR1 MDHEN and CDR2 SYDVKM. CDR3: CASSLLRMNTEAFF. CDR3 coding DNA: TGTGCCAGCAGTTTATTACGGATGAACACTGAAGCTTTCTTT.

V and J are TRBV6-5 and TRBJ1-3, with unresolved D. The CDR3 loop spans 14 amino acids. V was shortened by 6 bases and J by 0 bases, with 9 bases between the two germline ends. Per germline, CDR1 MNHEY and CDR2 SVGAGI. CDR3 sequence: CASSRGGSGNTIYF. CDR3 nucleotide sequence: TGTGCCAGCAGCCGGGGAGGCTCTGGAAACACCATATATTTT.

Notes on this clone: At the DNA level, this CDR3 is encoded by other sequences in the same sample as well. The chain carries TRBV28 and TRBJ1-2; the match to TRBD1 covers 8 bases. The length of the CDR3 is 14 residues. V gave up 5 bases and J gave up 2 bases; unmatched junction bases: 4. The germline CDR1 and CDR2 sequences are MDHEN and SYDVKM. The DNA for the CDR3 is TGTGCCAGCAGTACCGGACAGGGCAACTATGGCTACACCTTC. This encodes CASSTGQGNYGYTF.

The chain employs TRBV6-1 and TRBJ1-6, with D unresolved. The CDR3 loop spans 13 amino acids. Germline loops: CDR1 MNHNS, CDR2 SASEGT. Between the trimmed V and J ends, which lost 2 bases and 9 bases, there was a span of 8 bases. CDR3 protein: CASSEMGSSPLHF. DNA for the CDR3: TGTGCCAGCAGTGAAATGGGGTCTTCACCCCTCCACTTT.

The genes are TRBV7-9 and TRBJ1-1; 7 bases match TRBD1. This CDR3 region has 16 residues. Losses at the gene ends were 0 bases for V and 0 bases for J; bases not matched to a gene: 4. Germline values: CDR1 SEHNR, CDR2 FQNEAQ (reference sequence). CDR3 residues: CASSLAWGQLNTEAFF. The CDR3 DNA reads as TGTGCCAGCAGCTTAGCGTGGGGACAGCTGAACACTGAAGCTTTCTTT.

V gene TRBV28 combines with J gene TRBJ2-7, with 10 positions matching TRBD2. Germline CDR1 and CDR2: MDHEN and SYDVKM. The length of the CDR3 is 16 residues. The J segment lost 3 bases and the V segment lost 3 bases, leaving 8 bases of the junction unmatched. The CDR3 DNA reads as TGTGCCAGCAGTTTCCCCCTAGCGGGAGTAGTCTACGAGCAGTACTTC. It codes for CASSFPLAGVVYEQYF.

The J gene is TRBJ2-2, the V gene TRBV11-3; the match to TRBD1 covers 9 bases. The CDR3 is made up of 15 amino acids. Unmatched junction bases numbered 4, after V lost 4 bases and J lost 4 bases. CDR1 and CDR2 (germline): SGHNT, YENEEA. The CDR3, as DNA: TGTGCCAGCAGCTCTAACAGGGGGCCCACCGGGGAGCTGTTTTTT. This translates into CASSSNRGPTGELFF.

V gene TRBV28 combines with J gene TRBJ1-2; D remains ambiguous. The CDR3 has 12 residues. Trimming stripped 4 bases from V and 7 bases from J, with 10 bases between. Germline CDR1 and CDR2: MDHEN and SYDVKM. The CDR3 here is CASSSSFVGYTF. In DNA, the CDR3 is TGTGCCAGCAGTTCGAGTTTTGTTGGCTACACCTTC.

The chain joins TRBV5-1 to TRBJ1-5, with a tentative D call TRBD1 (6 bases). Per germline, CDR1 SGHRS and CDR2 YFSETQ. Trimming stripped 6 bases from V and 3 bases from J, with 16 bases between. This CDR3 contains 15 residues. In DNA form, the CDR3 reads TGCGCCAGCACTCGGGACAAAAAACTCAATCAGCCCCAGCATTTT. Translated, it gives CASTRDKKLNQPQHF.

The chain employs TRBV7-2 and TRBJ1-2, with D perhaps matching TRBD1 (6 bases). CDR1 and CDR2 from the germline V gene are SGHTA and FQGNSA. Trimming removed 5 bases at V and 0 bases at J, with 10 bases between. This CDR3 has 14 residues. The CDR3 DNA follows: TGTGCCAGCAGCCCCTGGGGGCCTAACTATGGCTACACCTTC. This encodes CASSPWGPNYGYTF.

The gene calls are TRBV6-6 and TRBJ1-3, with D unclear. Germline loops: CDR1 MNHNY, CDR2 SVGAGI (reference sequence). The CDR3 totals 16 residues. V was trimmed by 0 bases and J by 4 bases, leaving 13 bases between them. CDR3 sequence: CASSYSRPEAGNTIYF. For the CDR3, the DNA is TGTGCCAGCAGTTACTCCAGGCCGGAGGCGGGAAACACCATATATTTT.

The chain links TRBV7-6 to TRBJ2-7; 12 nucleotides match TRBD1. The CDR3 length is 15 residues. The V segment lost 4 bases and the J segment 6 bases; nucleotides outside the gene matches: 7. Germline V gives CDR1 SGHVS, CDR2 FNYEAQ. The DNA of the CDR3 is TGTGCCAGCAGCTCCCGGGGACAGGGGGCGTTCGAGCAGTACTTC. Amino acid sequence: CASSSRGQGAFEQYF. Supplemented by reference TRBV7-6 and TRBJ2-7, the full variable domain reads GAGVSQSPRYKVTKRGQDVALRCDPISGHVSLYWYRQALGQGPEFLTYFNYEAQQDKSGLPNDRFSAERPEGSISTLTIQRTEQRDSAMYRCASSSRGQGAFEQYFGPGTRLTVT.